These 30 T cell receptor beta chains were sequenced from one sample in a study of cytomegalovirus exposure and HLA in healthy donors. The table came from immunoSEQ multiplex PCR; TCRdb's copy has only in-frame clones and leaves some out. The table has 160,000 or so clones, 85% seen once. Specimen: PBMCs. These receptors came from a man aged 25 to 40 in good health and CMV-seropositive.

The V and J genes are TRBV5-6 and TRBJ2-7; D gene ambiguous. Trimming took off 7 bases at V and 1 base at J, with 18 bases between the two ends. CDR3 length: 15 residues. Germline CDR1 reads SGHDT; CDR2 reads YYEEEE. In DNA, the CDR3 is TGTGCCAGCCTTACTTGGTTCGACGGGTCCTACGAGCAGTACTTC. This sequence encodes CASLTWFDGSYEQYF.

The CDR3 region is CASSVNRGQQYF. CDR3 in DNA: TGTGCCAGTAGTGTTAACAGGGGACAGCAGTACTTC. The chain uses TRBV19 and TRBJ2-7; TRBD1 matches 7 bases. The germline V gene has CDR1 LNHDA and CDR2 SQIVND (reference sequence). The CDR3 has 12 amino acids. V trimming: 5 bases; J trimming: 8 bases; junction bases outside the gene matches: 6.

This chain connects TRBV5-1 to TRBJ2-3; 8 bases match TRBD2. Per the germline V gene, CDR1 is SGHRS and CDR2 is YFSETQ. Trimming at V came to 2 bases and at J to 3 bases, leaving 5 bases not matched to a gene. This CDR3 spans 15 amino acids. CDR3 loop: CASSFSGAETDTQYF. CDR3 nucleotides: TGCGCCAGCAGCTTTAGCGGGGCAGAGACAGATACGCAGTATTTT.

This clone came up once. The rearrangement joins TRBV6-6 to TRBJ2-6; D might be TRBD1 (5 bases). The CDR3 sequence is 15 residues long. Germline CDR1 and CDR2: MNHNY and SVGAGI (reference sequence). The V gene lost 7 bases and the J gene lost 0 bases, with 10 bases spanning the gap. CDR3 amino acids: CASTFDSSGANVLTF. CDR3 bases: TGTGCCAGCACCTTCGACAGCTCTGGGGCCAACGTCCTGACTTTC.

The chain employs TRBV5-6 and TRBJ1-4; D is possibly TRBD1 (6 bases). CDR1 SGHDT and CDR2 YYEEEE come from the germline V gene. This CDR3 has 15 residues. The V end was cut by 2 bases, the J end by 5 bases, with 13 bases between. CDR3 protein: CASSFDRLENEKLFF. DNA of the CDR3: TGTGCCAGCAGCTTTGACAGGCTAGAGAATGAAAAACTGTTTTTT. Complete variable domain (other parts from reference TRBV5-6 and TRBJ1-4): DAGVTQSPTHLIKTRGQQVTLRCSPKSGHDTVSWYQQALGQGPQFIFQYYEEEERQRGNFPDRFSGHQFPNYSSELNVNALLLGDSALYLCASSFDRLENEKLFFGSGTQLSVL.

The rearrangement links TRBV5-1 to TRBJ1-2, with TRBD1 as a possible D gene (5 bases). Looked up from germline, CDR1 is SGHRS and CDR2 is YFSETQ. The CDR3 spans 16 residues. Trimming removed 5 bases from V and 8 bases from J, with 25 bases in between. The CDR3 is CASSPGLGRGSRGYTF. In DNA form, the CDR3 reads TGCGCCAGCAGTCCCGGTTTGGGTCGGGGGTCCAGGGGCTACACCTTC.

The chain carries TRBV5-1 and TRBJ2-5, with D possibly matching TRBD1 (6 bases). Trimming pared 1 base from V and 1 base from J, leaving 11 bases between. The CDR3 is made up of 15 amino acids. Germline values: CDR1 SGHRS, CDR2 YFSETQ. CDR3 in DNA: TGCGCCAGCAGCTTGTCAGGGGCTGGCCAAGAGACCCAGTACTTC. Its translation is CASSLSGAGQETQYF.

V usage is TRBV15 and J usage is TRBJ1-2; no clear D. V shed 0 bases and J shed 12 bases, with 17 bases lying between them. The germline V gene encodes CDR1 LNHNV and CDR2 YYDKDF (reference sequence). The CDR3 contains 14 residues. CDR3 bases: TGTGCCACCAGCAGAGATGCAGGTGTGTTCGGGAACACCTTC. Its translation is CATSRDAGVFGNTF.

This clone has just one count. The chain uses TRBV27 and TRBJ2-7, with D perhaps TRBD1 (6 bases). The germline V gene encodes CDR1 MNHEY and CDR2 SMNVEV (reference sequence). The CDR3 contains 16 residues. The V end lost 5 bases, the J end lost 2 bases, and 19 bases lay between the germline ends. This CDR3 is CASSQESRTVPYEQYF. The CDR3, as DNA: TGTGCCAGCAGTCAAGAGTCTCGGACAGTACCCTACGAGCAGTACTTC.

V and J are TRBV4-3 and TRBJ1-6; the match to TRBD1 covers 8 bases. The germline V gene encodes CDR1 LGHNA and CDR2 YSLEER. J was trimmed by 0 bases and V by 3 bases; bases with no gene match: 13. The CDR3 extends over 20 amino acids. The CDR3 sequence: CASSHSRDRRLSSYNSPLHF. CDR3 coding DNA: TGCGCCAGCAGCCACAGCCGGGACAGGAGACTTAGCTCCTATAATTCACCCCTCCACTTT.

CDR3 sequence (DNA): TGTGCCACCGTCAGGGATACCGGGACAGCAAATGAAAAACTGTTTTTT. This translates into CATVRDTGTANEKLFF. The chain couples TRBV15 to TRBJ1-4; 7 positions agree with TRBD1. CDR1 LNHNV and CDR2 YYDKDF come from the germline V gene (reference sequence). The CDR3 runs 16 residues. V lost 8 bases, J lost 5 bases, and 14 bases stayed unmatched.

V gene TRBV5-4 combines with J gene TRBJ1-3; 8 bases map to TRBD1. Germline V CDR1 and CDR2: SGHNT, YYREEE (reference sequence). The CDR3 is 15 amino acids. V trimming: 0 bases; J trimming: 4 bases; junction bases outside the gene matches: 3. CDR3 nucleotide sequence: TGTGCCAGCAGCTTGGGACAGGGGACAGGAAACACCATATATTTT. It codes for CASSLGQGTGNTIYF. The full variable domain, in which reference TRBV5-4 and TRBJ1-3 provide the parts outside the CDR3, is ETGVTQSPTHLIKTRGQQVTLRCSSQSGHNTVSWYQQALGQGPQFIFQYYREEENGRGNFPPRFSGLQFPNYSSELNVNALELDDSALYLCASSLGQGTGNTIYFGEGSWLTVV.

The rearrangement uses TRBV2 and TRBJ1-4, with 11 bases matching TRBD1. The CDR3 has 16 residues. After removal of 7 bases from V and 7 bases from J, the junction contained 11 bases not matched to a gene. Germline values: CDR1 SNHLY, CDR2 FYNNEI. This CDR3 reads CASKKDRGPGSEKLFF. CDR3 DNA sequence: TGTGCCAGCAAGAAGGACAGGGGGCCCGGTAGTGAAAAACTGTTTTTT.

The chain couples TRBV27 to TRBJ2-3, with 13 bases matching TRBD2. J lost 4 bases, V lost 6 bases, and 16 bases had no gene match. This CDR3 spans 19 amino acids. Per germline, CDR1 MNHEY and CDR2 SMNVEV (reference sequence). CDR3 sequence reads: CASRKLEQLGLAGADTQYF. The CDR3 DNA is TGTGCCAGCAGAAAGTTAGAACAATTAGGACTAGCGGGGGCAGATACGCAGTATTTT.

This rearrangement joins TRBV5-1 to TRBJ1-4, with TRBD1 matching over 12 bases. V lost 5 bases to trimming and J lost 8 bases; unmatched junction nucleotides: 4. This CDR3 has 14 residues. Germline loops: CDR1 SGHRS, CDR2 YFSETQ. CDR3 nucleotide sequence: TGCGCCAGCAGAACCGGGACAGGGGGCGAAAAACTGTTTTTT. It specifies CASRTGTGGEKLFF.

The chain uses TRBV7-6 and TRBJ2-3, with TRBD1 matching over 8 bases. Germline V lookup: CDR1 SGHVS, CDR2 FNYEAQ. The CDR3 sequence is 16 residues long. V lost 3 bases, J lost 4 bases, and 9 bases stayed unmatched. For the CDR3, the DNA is TGTGCCAGCAGCTTTCTCGGACAGGGAGCGGCAGATACGCAGTATTTT. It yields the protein CASSFLGQGAADTQYF.

CDR3 in amino acids: CASSESGLADTDTQYF. CDR3 coding DNA: TGCGCCAGCAGTGAGTCGGGCCTAGCGGACACAGATACGCAGTATTTT. The chain combines TRBV10-1 with TRBJ2-3; 7 positions agree with TRBD2. Germline V gene sequence: CDR1 WNHNN, CDR2 SYGVQD (reference sequence). The V gene end was trimmed by 0 bases and the J gene end by 2 bases; junction bases not matched to a gene: 5. CDR3 size: 16 residues.

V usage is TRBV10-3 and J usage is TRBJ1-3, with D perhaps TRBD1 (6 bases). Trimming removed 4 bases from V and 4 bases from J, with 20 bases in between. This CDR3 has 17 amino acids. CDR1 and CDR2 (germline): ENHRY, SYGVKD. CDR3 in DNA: TGTGCCATCAGTGTGAACACCGAAACAGGGACGGGAAACACCATATATTTT. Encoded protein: CAISVNTETGTGNTIYF.

CDR3 DNA sequence: TGTGCCAGCAGTAAGAGTAGGGGCTGGAGATATGGCTACACCTTC. Translated: CASSKSRGWRYGYTF. The V call is TRBV27, the J call TRBJ1-2; D may be TRBD1 (5 bases). V shed 5 bases and J shed 5 bases, with 18 bases lying between them. The germline gives CDR1 MNHEY, CDR2 SMNVEV (reference sequence). CDR3 length equals 15 residues.

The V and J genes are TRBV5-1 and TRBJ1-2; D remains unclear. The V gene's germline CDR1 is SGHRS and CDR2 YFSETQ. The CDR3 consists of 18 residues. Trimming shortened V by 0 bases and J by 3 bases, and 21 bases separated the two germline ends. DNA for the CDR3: TGCGCCAGCAGCTTGGTCGGGATCAGGATGTCTACAGACTATGGCTACACCTTC. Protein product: CASSLVGIRMSTDYGYTF.

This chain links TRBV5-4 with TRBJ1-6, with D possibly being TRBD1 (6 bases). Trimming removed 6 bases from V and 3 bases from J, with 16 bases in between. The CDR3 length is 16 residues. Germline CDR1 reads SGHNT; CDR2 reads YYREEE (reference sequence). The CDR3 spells CASNLAGTSYNSPLHF. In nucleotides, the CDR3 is TGTGCCAGCAACCTCGCCGGGACAAGCTATAATTCACCCCTCCACTTT.

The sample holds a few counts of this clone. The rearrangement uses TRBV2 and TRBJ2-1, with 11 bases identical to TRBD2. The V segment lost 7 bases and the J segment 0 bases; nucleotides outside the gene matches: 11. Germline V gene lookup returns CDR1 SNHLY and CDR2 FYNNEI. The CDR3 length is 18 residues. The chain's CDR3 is CASNPGLAGLRSYNEQFF. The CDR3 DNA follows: TGTGCCAGCAACCCCGGACTAGCGGGTCTACGCTCCTACAATGAGCAGTTCTTC.

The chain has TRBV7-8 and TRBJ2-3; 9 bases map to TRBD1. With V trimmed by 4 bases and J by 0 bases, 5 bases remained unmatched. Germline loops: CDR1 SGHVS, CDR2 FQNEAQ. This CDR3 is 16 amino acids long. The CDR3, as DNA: TGTGCCAGCAGCTCCGGACAGGGGCTTAGCACAGATACGCAGTATTTT. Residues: CASSSGQGLSTDTQYF.

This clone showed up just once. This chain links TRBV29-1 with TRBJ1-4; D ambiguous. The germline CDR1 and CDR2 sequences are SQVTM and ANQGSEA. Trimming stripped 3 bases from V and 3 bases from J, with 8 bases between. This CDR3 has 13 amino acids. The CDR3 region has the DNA TGCAGCGTTGATTTCGGGTCTAATGAAAAACTGTTTTTT. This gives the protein CSVDFGSNEKLFF.

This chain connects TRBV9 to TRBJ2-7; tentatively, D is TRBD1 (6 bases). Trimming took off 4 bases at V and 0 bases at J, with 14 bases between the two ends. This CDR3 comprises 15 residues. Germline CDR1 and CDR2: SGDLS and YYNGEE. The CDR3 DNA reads TGTGCCAGCAGCACTGGGACACGCAGCTCCTACGAGCAGTACTTC. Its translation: CASSTGTRSSYEQYF.

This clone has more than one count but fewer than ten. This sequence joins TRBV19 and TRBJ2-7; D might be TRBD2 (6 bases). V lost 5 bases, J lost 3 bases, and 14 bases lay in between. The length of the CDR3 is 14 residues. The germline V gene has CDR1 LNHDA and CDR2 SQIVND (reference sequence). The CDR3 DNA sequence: TGTGCCAGTAGTCCCGGGACTGGCGACTACGAGCAGTACTTC. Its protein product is CASSPGTGDYEQYF.

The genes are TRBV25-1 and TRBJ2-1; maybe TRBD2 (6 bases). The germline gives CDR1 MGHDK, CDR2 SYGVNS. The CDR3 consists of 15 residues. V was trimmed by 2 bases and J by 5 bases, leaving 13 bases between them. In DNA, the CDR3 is TGTGCCAGCAGTGAACTGCGGGGCCAGGACAATGAGCAGTTCTTC. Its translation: CASSELRGQDNEQFF.

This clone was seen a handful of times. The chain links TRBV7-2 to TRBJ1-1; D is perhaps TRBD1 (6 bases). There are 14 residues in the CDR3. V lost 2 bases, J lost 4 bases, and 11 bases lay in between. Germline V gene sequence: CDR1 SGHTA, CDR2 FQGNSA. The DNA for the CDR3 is TGTGCCAGCAGCTTAACTGGGGGCGTCACTGAAGCTTTCTTT. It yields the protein CASSLTGGVTEAFF.

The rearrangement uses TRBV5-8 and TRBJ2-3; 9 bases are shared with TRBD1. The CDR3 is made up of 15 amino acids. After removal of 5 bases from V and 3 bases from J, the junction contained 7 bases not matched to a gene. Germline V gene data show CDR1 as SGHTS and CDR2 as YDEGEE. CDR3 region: CASRDPGQGTDTQYF. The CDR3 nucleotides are TGTGCCAGCAGGGATCCGGGACAGGGTACAGATACGCAGTATTTT.

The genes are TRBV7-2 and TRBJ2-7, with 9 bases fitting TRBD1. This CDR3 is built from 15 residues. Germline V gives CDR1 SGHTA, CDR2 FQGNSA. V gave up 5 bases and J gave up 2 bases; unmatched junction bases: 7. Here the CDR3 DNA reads TGTGCCAGCAGCCAGGGACAGGGCCTCCCCTACGAGCAGTACTTC. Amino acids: CASSQGQGLPYEQYF. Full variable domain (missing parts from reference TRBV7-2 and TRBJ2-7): GAGVSQSPSNKVTEKGKDVELRCDPISGHTALYWYRQSLGQGLEFLIYFQGNSAPDKSGLPSDRFSAERTGGSVSTLTIQRTQQEDSAVYLCASSQGQGLPYEQYFGPGTRLTVT.